What follows is one TCR beta chain and its context. Antigen unknown. MiXCR, applied by TCRdb to the RT-PCR reads, yields one record per CDR3 protein. Among roughly 700,000 distinct CDR3 sequences, 14% were seen once, and the ten largest hold less than 7%. These data belong to a study of response to subunit inactivated influenza vaccine. Study conclusions and caveats: It was the authors' suggestion that each seasonal influenza vaccination recruits few new T cells.

CDR3 length: 13 residues. Germline V gene lookup returns CDR1 LGHDT and CDR2 YNNKEL (reference sequence). V was clipped by 3 bases and J by 5 bases, with 11 bases between them. This chain links TRBV3-1 with TRBJ2-7; a weak D match, TRBD2 (6 bases). Here the sequenced sample was PBMCs from blood, taken 14 to 15 days before vaccination. This TCR derives from a man between 45 and 60 years old who received an inactivated influenza vaccine. CDR3 loop: CASSQSRGNEQYF. The CDR3 nucleotides read TGTGCCAGCAGCCAGTCCCGGGGGAACGAGCAGTACTTC.